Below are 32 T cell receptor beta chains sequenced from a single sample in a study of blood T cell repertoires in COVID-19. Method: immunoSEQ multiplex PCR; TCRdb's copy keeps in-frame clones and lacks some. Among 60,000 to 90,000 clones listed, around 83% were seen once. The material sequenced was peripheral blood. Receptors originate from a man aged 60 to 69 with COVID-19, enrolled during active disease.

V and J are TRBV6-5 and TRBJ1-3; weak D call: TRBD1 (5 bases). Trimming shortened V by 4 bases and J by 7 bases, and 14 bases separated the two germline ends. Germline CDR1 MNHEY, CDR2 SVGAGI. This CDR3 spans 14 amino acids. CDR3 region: CASSSRQSLNTIYF. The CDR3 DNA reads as TGTGCCAGCAGTTCCCGACAGAGCCTCAACACCATATATTTT.

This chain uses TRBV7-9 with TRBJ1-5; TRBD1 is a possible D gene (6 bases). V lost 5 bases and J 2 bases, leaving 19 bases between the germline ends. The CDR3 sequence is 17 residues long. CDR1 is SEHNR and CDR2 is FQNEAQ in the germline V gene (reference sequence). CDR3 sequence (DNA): TGTGCCAGCAGCGCATCATACAGGGTCGGTGGCAATCAGCCCCAGCATTTT. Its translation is CASSASYRVGGNQPQHF.

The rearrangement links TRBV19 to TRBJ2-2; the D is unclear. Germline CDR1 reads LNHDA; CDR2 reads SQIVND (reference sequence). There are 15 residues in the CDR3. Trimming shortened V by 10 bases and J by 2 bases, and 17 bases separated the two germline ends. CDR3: CAIPSPRRNTGELFF. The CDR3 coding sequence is TGTGCCATTCCGAGCCCCCGGAGAAACACCGGGGAGCTGTTTTTT.

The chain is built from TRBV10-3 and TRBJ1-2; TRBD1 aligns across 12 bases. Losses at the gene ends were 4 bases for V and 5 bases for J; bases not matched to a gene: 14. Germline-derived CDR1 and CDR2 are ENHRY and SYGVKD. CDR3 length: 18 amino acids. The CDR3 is CAISGTRDRGPEGYGYTF. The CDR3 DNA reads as TGTGCCATCAGTGGAACCCGGGACAGGGGGCCGGAGGGTTATGGCTACACCTTC.

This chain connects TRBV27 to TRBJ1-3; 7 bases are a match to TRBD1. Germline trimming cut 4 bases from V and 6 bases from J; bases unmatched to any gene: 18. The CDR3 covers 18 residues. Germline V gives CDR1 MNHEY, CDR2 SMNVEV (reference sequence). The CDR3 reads CASSSLPTRQGVKNTIYF. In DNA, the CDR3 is TGTGCCAGCAGTTCCCTACCCACACGACAGGGAGTGAAAAACACCATATATTTT.

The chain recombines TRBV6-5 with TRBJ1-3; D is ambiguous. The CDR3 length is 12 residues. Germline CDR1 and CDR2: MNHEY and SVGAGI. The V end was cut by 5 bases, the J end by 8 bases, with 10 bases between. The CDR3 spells CASSPEGYTIYF. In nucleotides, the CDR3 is TGTGCCAGCAGTCCGGAGGGATACACCATATATTTT.

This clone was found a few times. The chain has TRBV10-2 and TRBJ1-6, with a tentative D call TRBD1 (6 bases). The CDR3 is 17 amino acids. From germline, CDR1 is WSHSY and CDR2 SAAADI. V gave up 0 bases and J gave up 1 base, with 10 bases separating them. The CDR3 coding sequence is TGCGCCAGCAGTGAGTCGGGTGACAGGTCCTATAATTCACCCCTCCACTTT. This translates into CASSESGDRSYNSPLHF.

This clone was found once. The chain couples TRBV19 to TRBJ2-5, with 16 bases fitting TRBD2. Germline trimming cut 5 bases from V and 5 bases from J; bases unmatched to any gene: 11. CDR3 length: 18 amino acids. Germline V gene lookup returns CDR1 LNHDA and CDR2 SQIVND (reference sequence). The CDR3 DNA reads TGTGCCAGTAGTCCCGGGACTAGCGGGGGGGCGATCCAGGAGACCCAGTACTTC. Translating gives CASSPGTSGGAIQETQYF.

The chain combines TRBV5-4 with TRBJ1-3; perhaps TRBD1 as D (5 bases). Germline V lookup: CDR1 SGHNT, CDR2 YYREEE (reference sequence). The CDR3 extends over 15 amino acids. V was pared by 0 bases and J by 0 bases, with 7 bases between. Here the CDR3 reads CASSLGQSSGNTIYF. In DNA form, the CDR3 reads TGTGCCAGCAGCTTGGGACAGAGCTCTGGAAACACCATATATTTT.

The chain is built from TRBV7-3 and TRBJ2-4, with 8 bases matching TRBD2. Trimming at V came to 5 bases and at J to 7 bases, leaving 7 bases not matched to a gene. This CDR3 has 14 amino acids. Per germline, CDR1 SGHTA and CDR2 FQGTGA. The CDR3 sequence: CASSPGGTSNIQYF. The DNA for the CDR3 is TGTGCCAGCAGCCCGGGGGGGACTTCTAACATTCAGTACTTC.

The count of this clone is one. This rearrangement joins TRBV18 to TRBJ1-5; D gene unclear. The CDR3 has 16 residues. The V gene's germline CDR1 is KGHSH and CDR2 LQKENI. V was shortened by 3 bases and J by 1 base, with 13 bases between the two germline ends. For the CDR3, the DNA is TGTGCCAGCTCACCTTCAGGCCCTGGGAGCAATCAGCCCCAGCATTTT. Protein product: CASSPSGPGSNQPQHF.

This CDR3 reads CAAWTGNEGGYTF. CDR3 nucleotide sequence: TGTGCCGCTTGGACAGGGAATGAGGGAGGCTACACCTTC. V is TRBV24-1 and J is TRBJ1-2; 8 nucleotides match TRBD1. V trimming: 12 bases; J trimming: 8 bases; junction bases outside the gene matches: 13. CDR1 KGHDR and CDR2 SFDVKD come from the germline V gene. The CDR3 is 13 amino acids.

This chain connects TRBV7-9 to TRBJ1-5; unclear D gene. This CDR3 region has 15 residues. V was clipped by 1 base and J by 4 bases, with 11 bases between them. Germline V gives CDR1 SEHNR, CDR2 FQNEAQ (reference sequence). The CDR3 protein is CASSLGAGENQPQHF. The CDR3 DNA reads TGTGCCAGCAGCTTAGGAGCTGGGGAGAATCAGCCCCAGCATTTT. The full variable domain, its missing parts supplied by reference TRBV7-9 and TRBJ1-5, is DTGVSQNPRHKITKRGQNVTFRCDPISEHNRLYWYRQTLGQGPEFLTYFQNEAQLEKSRLLSDRFSAERPKGSFSTLEIQRTEQGDSAMYLCASSLGAGENQPQHFGDGTRLSIL.

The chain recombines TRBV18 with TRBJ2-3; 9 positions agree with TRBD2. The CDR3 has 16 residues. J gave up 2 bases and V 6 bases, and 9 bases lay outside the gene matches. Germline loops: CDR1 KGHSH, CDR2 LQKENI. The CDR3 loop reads CASSRQAGGYTDTQYF. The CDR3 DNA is TGTGCCAGCTCGCGGCAGGCGGGAGGGTACACAGATACGCAGTATTTT.

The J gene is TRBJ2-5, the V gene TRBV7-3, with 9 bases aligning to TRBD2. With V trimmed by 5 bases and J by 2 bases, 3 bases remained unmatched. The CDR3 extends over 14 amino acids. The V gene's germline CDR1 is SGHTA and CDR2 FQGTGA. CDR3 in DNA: TGTGCCAGCAGCAAGACTAGCGGACAAGAGACCCAGTACTTC. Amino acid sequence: CASSKTSGQETQYF.

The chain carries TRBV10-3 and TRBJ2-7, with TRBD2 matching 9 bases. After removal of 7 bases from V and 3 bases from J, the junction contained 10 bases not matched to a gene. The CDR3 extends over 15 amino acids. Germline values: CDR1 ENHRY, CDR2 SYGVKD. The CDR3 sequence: CAIKIGASGDYEQYF. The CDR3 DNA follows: TGTGCCATCAAGATAGGGGCTAGCGGGGACTACGAGCAGTACTTC.

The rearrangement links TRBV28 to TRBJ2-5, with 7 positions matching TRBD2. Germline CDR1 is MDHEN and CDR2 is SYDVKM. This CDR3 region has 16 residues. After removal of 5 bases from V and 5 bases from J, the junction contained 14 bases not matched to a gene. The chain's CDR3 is CASSPPGGWGGETQYF. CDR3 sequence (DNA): TGTGCCAGCAGTCCTCCGGGAGGTTGGGGCGGGGAGACCCAGTACTTC.

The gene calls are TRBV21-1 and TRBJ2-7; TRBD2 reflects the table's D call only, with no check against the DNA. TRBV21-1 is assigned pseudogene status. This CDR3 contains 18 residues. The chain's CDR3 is CASSTGLAGKSYSYEQYF. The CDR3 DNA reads TGTGCCAGCAGTACCGGACTAGCGGGTAAATCCTACTCCTACGAGCAGTACTTC.

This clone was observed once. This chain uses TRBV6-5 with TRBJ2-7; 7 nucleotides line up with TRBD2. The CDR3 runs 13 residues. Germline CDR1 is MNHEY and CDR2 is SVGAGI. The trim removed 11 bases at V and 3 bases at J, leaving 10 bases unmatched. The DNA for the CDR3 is TGTGCCTGCGCGCGGGCGGGAGACTACGAGCAGTACTTC. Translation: CACARAGDYEQYF.

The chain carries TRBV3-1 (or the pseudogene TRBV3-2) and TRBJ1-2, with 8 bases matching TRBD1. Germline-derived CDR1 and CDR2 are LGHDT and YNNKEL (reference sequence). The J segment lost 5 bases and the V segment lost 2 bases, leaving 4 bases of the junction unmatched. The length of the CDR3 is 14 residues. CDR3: CASSQHDRGYGYTF. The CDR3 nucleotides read TGTGCCAGCAGCCAACACGACAGGGGTTATGGCTACACCTTC.

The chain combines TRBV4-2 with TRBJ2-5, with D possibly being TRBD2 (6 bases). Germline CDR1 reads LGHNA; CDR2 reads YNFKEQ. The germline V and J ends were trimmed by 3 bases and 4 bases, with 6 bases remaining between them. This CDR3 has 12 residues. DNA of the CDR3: TGTGCCAGCAGCCAGCGGGGAGAGACCCAGTACTTC. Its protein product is CASSQRGETQYF.

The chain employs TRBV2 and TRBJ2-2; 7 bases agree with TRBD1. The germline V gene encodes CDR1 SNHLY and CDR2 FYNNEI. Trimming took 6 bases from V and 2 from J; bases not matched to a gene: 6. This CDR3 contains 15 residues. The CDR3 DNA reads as TGTGCCAGCAGCGAACAGGGGACAAACACCGGGGAGCTGTTTTTT. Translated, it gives CASSEQGTNTGELFF.

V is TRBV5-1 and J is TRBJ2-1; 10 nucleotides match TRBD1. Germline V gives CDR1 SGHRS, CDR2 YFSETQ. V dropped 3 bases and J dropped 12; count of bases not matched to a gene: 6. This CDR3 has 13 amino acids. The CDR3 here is CASSWGQGRGQFF. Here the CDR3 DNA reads TGCGCCAGCAGCTGGGGACAGGGGCGAGGGCAGTTCTTC.

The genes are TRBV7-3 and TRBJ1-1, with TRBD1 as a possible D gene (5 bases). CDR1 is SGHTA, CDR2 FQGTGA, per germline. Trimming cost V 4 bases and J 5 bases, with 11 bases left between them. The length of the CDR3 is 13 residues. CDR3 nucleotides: TGTGCCAGCAGCTCTACAGGAATGACTGAAGCTTTCTTT. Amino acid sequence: CASSSTGMTEAFF.

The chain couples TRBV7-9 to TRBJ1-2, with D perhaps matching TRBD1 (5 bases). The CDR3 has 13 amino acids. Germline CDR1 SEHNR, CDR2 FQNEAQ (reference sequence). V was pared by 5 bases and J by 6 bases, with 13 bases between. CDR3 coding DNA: TGTGCCAGCAGCCCGGCGGGACCGAATGGCTACACCTTC. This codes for CASSPAGPNGYTF.

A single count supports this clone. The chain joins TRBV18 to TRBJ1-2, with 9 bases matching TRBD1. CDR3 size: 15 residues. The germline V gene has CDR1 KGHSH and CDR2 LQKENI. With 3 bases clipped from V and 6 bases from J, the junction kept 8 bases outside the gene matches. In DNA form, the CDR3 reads TGTGCCAGCTCACCCGTGGACGGACAGGGGAATGGCTACACCTTC. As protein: CASSPVDGQGNGYTF.

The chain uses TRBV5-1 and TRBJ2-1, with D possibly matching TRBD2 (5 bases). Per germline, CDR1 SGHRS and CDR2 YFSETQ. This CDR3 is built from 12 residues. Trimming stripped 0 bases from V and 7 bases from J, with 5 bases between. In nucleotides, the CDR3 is TGCGCCAGCAGCTTGGGACTAAATGAGCAGTTCTTC. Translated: CASSLGLNEQFF.

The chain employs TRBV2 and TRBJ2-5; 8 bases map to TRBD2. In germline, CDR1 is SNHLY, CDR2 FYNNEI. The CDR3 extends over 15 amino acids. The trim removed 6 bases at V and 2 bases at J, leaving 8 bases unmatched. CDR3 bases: TGTGCCAGCAGGACGCCGGGACTAGGTCAAGAGACCCAGTACTTC. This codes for CASRTPGLGQETQYF.

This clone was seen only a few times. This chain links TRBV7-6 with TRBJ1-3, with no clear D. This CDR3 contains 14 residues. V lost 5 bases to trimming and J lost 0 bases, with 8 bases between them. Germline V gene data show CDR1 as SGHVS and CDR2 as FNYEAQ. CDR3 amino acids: CASSRTSSGNTIYF. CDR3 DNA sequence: TGTGCCAGCAGCCGCACAAGCTCTGGAAACACCATATATTTT.

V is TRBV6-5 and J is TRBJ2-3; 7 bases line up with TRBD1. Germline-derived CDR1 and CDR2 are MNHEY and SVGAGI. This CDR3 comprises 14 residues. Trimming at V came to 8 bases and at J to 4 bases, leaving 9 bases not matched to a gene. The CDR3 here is CASPKDRIADTQYF. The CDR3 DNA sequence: TGTGCCAGCCCGAAGGACAGGATCGCAGATACGCAGTATTTT.

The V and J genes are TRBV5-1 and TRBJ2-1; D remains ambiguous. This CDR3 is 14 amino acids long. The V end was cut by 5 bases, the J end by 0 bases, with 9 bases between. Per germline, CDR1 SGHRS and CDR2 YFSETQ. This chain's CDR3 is CASSMPSSYNEQFF. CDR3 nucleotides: TGCGCCAGCAGTATGCCTAGCTCCTACAATGAGCAGTTCTTC.

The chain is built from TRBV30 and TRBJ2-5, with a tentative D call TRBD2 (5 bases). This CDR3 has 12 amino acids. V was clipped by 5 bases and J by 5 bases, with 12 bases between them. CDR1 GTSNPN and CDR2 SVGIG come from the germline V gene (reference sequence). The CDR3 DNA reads TGTGCCTGGGCTACTAGTGCTGAGACCCAGTACTTC. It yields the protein CAWATSAETQYF.